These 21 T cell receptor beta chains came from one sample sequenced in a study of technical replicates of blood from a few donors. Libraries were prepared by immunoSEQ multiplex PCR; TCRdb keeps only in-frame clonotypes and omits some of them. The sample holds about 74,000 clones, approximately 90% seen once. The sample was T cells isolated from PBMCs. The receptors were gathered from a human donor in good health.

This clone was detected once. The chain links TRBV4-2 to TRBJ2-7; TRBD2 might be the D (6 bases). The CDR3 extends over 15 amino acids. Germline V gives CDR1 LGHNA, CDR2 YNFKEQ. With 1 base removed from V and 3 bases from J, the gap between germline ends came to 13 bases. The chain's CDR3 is CASSQGYSGFYEQYF. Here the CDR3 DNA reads TGTGCCAGCAGCCAAGGATATAGCGGATTCTACGAGCAGTACTTC.

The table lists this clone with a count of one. The chain's CDR3 is CASSLAGLTNEQFF. The CDR3 DNA follows: TGTGCCAGCAGCTTAGCGGGACTCACTAATGAGCAGTTCTTC. The rearrangement uses TRBV13 and TRBJ2-1, with D possibly matching TRBD2 (6 bases). Per the germline V gene, CDR1 is PRHDT and CDR2 is FYEKMQ (reference sequence). CDR3 length: 14 amino acids. V dropped 1 base and J dropped 7 bases, with 11 bases sitting between them.

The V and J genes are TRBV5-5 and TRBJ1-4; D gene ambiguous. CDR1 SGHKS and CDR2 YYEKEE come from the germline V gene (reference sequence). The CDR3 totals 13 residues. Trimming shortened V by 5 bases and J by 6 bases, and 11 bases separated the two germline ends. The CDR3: CASRPVPDEKLFF. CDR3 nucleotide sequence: TGTGCCAGCAGGCCGGTGCCCGATGAAAAACTGTTTTTT.

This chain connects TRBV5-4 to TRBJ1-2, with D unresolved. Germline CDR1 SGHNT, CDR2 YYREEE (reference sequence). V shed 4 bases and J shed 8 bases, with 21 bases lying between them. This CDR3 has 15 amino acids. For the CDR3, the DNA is TGTGCCAGCAGCCCATTTTCCGGGATTATAGAAGGCTACACCTTC. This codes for CASSPFSGIIEGYTF.

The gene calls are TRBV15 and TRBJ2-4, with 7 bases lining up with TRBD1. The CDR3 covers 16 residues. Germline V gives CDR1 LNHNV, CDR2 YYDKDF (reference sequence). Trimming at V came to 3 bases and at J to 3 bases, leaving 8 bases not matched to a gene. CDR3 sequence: CATSSGTDFDKNIQYF. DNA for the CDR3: TGTGCCACCAGCAGCGGGACAGACTTTGACAAAAACATTCAGTACTTC. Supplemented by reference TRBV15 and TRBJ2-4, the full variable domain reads DAMVIQNPRYQVTQFGKPVTLSCSQTLNHNVMYWYQQKSSQAPKLLFHYYDKDFNNEADTPDNFQSRRPNTSFCFLDIRSPGLGDTAMYLCATSSGTDFDKNIQYFGAGTRLSVL.

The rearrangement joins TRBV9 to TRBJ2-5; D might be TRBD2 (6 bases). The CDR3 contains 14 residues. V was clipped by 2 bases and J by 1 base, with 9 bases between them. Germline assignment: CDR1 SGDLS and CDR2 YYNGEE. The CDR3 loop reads CASSVGGAQETQYF. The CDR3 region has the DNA TGTGCCAGCAGCGTGGGCGGGGCCCAAGAGACCCAGTACTTC.

CDR3 nucleotides: TGTGCCAGCAGCTTCGGACTGCCCACCGGGGAGCTGTTTTTT. Protein product: CASSFGLPTGELFF. This chain connects TRBV7-9 to TRBJ2-2; D is possibly TRBD2 (5 bases). The V and J ends lost 3 bases and 4 bases respectively, with 9 bases between them. Germline V gene lookup returns CDR1 SEHNR and CDR2 FQNEAQ (reference sequence). The CDR3 length is 14 residues.

The CDR3 DNA reads TGTGCCACCCACTCGGAGGGTTACGGAAACACCATATATTTT. It encodes CATHSEGYGNTIYF. The rearrangement links TRBV6-1 to TRBJ1-3, with D hard to call. CDR3 length: 14 residues. Germline V gene sequence: CDR1 MNHNS, CDR2 SASEGT. Trimming took off 10 bases at V and 4 bases at J, with 17 bases between the two ends.

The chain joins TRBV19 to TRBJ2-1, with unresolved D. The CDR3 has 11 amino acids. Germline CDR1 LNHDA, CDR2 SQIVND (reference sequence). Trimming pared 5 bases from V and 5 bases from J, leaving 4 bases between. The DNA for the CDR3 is TGTGCCAGTAGTGGCCACAATGAGCAGTTCTTC. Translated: CASSGHNEQFF. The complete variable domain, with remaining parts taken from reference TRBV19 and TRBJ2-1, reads DGGITQSPKYLFRKEGQNVTLSCEQNLNHDAMYWYRQDPGQGLRLIYYSQIVNDFQKGDIAEGYSVSREKKESFPLTVTSAQKNPTAFYLCASSGHNEQFFGPGTRLTVL.

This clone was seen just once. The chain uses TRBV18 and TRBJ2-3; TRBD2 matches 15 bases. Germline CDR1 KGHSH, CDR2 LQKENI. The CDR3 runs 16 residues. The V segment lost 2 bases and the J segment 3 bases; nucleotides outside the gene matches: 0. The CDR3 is CASSPGLAGGTDTQYF. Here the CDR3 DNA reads TGTGCCAGCTCACCAGGACTAGCGGGAGGGACAGATACGCAGTATTTT.

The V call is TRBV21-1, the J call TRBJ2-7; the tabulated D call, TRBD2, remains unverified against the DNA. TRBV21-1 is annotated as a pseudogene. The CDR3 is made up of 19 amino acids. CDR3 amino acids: CASSKKLTIAPDLYYEQYF. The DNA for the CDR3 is TGTGCCAGCAGCAAGAAACTCACAATTGCCCCGGACTTATACTACGAGCAGTACTTC.

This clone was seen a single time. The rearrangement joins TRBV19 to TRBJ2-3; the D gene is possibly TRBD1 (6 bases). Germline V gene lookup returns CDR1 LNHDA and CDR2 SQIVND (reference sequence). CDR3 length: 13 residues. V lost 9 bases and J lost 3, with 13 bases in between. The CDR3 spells CASLLQGTDTQYF. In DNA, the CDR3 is TGTGCCAGCCTACTACAGGGAACAGATACGCAGTATTTT.

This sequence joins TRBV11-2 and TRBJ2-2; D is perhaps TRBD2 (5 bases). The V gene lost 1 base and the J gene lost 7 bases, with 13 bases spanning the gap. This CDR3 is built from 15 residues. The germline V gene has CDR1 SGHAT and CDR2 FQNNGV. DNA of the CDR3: TGTGCCAGCAGCTTAGGGCCGGACTTGTTCGGGGAGCTGTTTTTT. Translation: CASSLGPDLFGELFF. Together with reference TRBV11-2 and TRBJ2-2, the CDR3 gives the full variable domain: EAGVAQSPRYKIIEKRQSVAFWCNPISGHATLYWYQQILGQGPKLLIQFQNNGVVDDSQLPKDRFSAERLKGVDSTLKIQPAKLEDSAVYLCASSLGPDLFGELFFGEGSRLTVL.

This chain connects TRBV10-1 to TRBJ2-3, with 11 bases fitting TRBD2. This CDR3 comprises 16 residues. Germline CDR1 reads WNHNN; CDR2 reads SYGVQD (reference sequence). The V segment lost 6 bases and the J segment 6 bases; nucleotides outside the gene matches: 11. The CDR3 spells CASRPPELAGVDTQYF. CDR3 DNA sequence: TGCGCCAGCAGGCCCCCGGAACTAGCGGGGGTGGATACGCAGTATTTT.

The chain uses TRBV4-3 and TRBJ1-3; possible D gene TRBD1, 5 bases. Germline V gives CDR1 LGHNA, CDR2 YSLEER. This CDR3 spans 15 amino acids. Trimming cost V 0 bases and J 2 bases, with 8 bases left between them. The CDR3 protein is CASSQDRGTGNTIYF. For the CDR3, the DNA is TGCGCCAGCAGCCAAGATCGGGGGACTGGAAACACCATATATTTT.

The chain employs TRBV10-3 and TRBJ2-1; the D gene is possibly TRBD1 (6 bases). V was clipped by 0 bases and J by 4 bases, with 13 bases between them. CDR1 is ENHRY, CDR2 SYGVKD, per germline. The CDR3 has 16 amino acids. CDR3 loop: CAISESEQGIYNEQFF. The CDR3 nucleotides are TGTGCCATCAGTGAGTCTGAGCAGGGGATTTACAATGAGCAGTTCTTC.

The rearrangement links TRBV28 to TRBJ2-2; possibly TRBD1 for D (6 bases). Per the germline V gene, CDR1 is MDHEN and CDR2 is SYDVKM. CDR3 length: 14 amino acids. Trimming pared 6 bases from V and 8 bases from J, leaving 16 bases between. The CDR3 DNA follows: TGTGCCAGCAGGTTGACAGGTTCCAGTGGGGAGCTGTTTTTT. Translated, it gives CASRLTGSSGELFF.

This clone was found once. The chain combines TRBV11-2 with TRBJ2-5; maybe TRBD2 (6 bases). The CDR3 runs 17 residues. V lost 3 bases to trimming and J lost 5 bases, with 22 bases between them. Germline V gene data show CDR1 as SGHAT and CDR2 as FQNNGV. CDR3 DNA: TGTGCCAGCAGCTTGGAGGGGCCGTGGAGCGAGTGGGAGACCCAGTACTTC. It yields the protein CASSLEGPWSEWETQYF.

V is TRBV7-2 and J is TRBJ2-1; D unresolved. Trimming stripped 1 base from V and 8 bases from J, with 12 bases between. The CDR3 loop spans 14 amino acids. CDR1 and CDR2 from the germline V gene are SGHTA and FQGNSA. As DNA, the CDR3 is TGTGCCAGCAGCTTAGACCTAGTAGTTTATGAGCAGTTCTTC. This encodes CASSLDLVVYEQFF.

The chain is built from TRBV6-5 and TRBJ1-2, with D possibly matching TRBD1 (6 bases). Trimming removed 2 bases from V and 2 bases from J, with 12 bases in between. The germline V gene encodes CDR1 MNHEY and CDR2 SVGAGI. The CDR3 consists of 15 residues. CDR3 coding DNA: TGTGCCAGCAGTTACGAGGGGGTAAAAAACTATGGCTACACCTTC. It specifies CASSYEGVKNYGYTF.

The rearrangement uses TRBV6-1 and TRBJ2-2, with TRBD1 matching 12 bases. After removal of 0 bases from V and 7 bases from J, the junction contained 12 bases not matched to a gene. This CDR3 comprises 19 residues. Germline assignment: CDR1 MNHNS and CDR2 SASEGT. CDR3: CASSEAIYPGQGAGGELFF. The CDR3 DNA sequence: TGTGCCAGCAGTGAAGCCATATATCCGGGACAGGGGGCCGGCGGGGAGCTGTTTTTT.